This T cell receptor (beta chain) was captured by sequencing in a study of cytomegalovirus exposure and HLA in healthy donors. With respect to this clone: What it binds is not known.

The data were produced by immunoSEQ multiplex PCR, yet TCRdb's version contains in-frame clones alone and is incomplete. This table holds fewer than 400,000 clones, 86% found once. The donors were members of the validation cohort comprising some 120 subjects, separate from the roughly 670-subject first cohort. The germline CDR1 and CDR2 sequences are LNHDA and SQIVND (reference sequence). There are 15 residues in the CDR3. V lost 7 bases to trimming and J lost 4 bases, with 18 bases between them. General study results and limits: 164 TCR beta chains were listed as cytomegalovirus-associated. Within the 100 to 150 validation repertoires, first-cohort TCR clusters tended to co-occur, according to a later analysis. Specific recognition of CMV antigens was confirmed in vitro for three chains (all CMV-associated).

This rearrangement joins TRBV19 to TRBJ2-3, with TRBD2 as a possible D gene (7 bases). Sequences were obtained from PBMCs. The clonotype originates from a woman between 18 and 30 years old in good health and CMV-seronegative. CDR3 in amino acids: CASKRGGERSDTQYF. The CDR3 coding sequence is TGTGCCAGTAAGAGGGGGGGAGAACGATCAGATACGCAGTATTTT.